This is a list of T cell receptor beta chains from one sample in a study of T cells after yellow fever vaccination. TCRdb independently ran MiXCR on the 5' RACE reads; one entry per CDR3 protein. The data show 150,000 to 200,000 distinct CDR3 sequences, around 7% seen once. Sequenced material: CD4+ T cells sorted from PBMCs, taken around 5 days after the first yellow fever vaccination. Receptor source: a man aged 18 to 35 who received the YFV17D yellow fever vaccine. The CDR3 runs from the conserved cysteine through the conserved F or W. The D gene is left open where the match is weak. For some rows the clone size is stated as once, few or many, or as a class when expanded; others skip it.

>TRBJ2-5|NA|TRBD2|TRBV25-1
TGTGCCAGCAGTGAACCCCCGGGGGGCCAAGAGACCCAGTACTTC
CASSEPPGGQETQYF
>TRBJ2-7|many|TRBD2|TRBV4-3
TGCGCCAGCAGCCAAGGGGGGGGGACTTTTACCTACGAGCAGTACTTC
CASSQGGGTFTYEQYF
>TRBJ2-3|once|NA|TRBV15
TGTGCCACCAGCAGAGATATGGGGGCCGGAGATACGCAGTATTTT
CATSRDMGAGDTQYF
>TRBJ2-5|many|TRBD1|TRBV7-2
TGTGCCAGCAGACCGTCAGGGGGCAGGAGGGAGACCCAGTACTTC
CASRPSGGRRETQYF
>TRBJ2-5|few|NA|TRBV18
TGTGCCAGCTCACCATCTTATCTAGAAGAGACCCAGTACTTC
CASSPSYLEETQYF
>TRBJ1-2|many|NA|TRBV15
TGTGCCACCAGGAGAGAGATGGCGGGGGGCGGCTATGGCTACACCTTC
CATRREMAGGGYGYTF
>TRBJ2-4|few|NA|TRBV6-2/TRBV6-3
TGTGCCAGCAGTTACTCGAATCCCGCGGTAGCCAAAAACATTCAGTACTTC
CASSYSNPAVAKNIQYF
>TRBJ2-3|many|TRBD1|TRBV29-1
TGCAGCGTTGGACAGGGCGGCACAGATACGCAGTATTTT
CSVGQGGTDTQYF
>TRBJ2-1|many|NA|TRBV4-1
TGCGCCAGCAGCCCGCAGGGGTTAAGCTCCTACAATGAGCAGTTCTTC
CASSPQGLSSYNEQFF
>TRBJ2-1|many|TRBD2|TRBV6-1
TGTGCCATCCAACGCGGGGGGGAGGACAATGAGCAGTTCTTC
CAIQRGGEDNEQFF
>TRBJ2-7|few|NA|TRBV15
TGTGCCACCAGCAGAGATCCATCAGGGGCAGGACTCCTTTCTTCCTACGAGCAGTACTTC
CATSRDPSGAGLLSSYEQYF
>TRBJ1-2|few|NA|TRBV6-1
TGTGCCAGCAGTGATTGGGGAAACCCTTCCCTCTTC
CASSDWGNPSLF
>TRBJ2-1|NA|NA|TRBV12-3/TRBV12-4
TGTGCCAGCAGCTACATTTCGGGCTACAATGAGCAGTTCTTC
CASSYISGYNEQFF
>TRBJ1-5|many|TRBD1|TRBV20-1
TGCAGTGCTAGCAGGGGGGTCGATCAGCCCCAGCATTTT
CSASRGVDQPQHF
>TRBJ2-1|many|TRBD2|TRBV18
TGTGCCAGCTCAAAAGATATAGCGGGGGGGCCGATACATGAGCAGTTCTTC
CASSKDIAGGPIHEQFF